What follows is one T cell receptor beta chain and its context. The CDR3 totals 15 residues. With 3 bases clipped from V and 6 bases from J, the junction kept 5 bases outside the gene matches. CDR1 is KGHSH, CDR2 LQKENI, per germline. These data are taken from a study of blood T cell repertoires in COVID-19. Study-wide context: From the United States, Italy and Spain came samples of acute and convalescent COVID-19. Sources were T cells, B-cell-depleted T cells, or PBMCs; the material itself was cDNA or gDNA.

Original analysis: It was from reference gene primer amplification that nucleated cell counts were estimated. Sequencing used immunoSEQ multiplex PCR; TCRdb keeps in-frame clones, though not all of them. V and J calls and clone size are those listed in that table; D and trimming were worked out from the DNA. The data hold more than 25,000 clones, with roughly 88% observed a single time. The chain recombines TRBV18 with TRBJ2-2; 9 positions match TRBD2. What was sequenced was peripheral blood. The receptor comes from a human donor in a cohort sampled during active COVID-19. The CDR3 region has the DNA TGTGCCAGCTCACCGAGCGGGGGGCCTGCCGGGGAGCTGTTTTTT. This sequence encodes CASSPSGGPAGELFF.